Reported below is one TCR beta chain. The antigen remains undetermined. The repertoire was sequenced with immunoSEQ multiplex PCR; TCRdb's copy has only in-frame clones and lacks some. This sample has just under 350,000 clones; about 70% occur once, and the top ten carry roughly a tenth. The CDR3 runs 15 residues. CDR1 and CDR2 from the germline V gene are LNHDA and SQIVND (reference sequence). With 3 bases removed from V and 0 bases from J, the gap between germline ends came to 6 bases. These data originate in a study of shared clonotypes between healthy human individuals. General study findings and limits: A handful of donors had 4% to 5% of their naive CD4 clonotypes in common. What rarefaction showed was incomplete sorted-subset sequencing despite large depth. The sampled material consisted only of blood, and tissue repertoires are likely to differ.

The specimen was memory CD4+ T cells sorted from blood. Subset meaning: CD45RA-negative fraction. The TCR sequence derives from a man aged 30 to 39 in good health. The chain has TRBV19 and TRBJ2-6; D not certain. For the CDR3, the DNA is TGTGCCAGTAGTATTTTGGACTCTGGGGCCAACGTCCTGACTTTC. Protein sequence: CASSILDSGANVLTF.